This is a list of T cell receptor beta chains from one sample in a study of cytomegalovirus exposure and HLA in healthy donors. Data came from immunoSEQ multiplex PCR; TCRdb stores just in-frame clones and leaves some out. The sample holds some 150,000 clones, more than 80% seen once. The specimen sequenced was PBMCs. The origin of the receptors is a woman in her fifties or sixties in good health and CMV-seronegative. Each CDR3 is given without its conserved first and last residue. Each record gives: J gene, D gene, V gene, CDR3 protein. A D gene is named only where the DNA matches it firmly.

>TRBJ2-1|TRBD2|TRBV2
ASSDRAGLYNEQF
>TRBJ2-3|TRBD2|TRBV6-1
ASSGLAGRNTDTQY
>TRBJ2-1|NA|TRBV4-3
ASSRSWRVGDEQF
>TRBJ1-1|NA|TRBV11-3
ASSPTPGEHTEAF
>TRBJ2-4|TRBD2|TRBV2
ASSPGLAAKNIQY
>TRBJ1-5|NA|TRBV6-5
ASSIRTGNQPQH
>TRBJ1-2|NA|TRBV12-5
ASGTTANYGYT
>TRBJ2-3|NA|TRBV10-3
AISESVGDTQY
>TRBJ1-1|NA|TRBV5-6
ASSSARVEAF
>TRBJ2-2|NA|TRBV18
ASSPRDKDTGELF
>TRBJ2-3|NA|TRBV11-2
ASSSSRGRSTDTQY
>TRBJ1-2|NA|TRBV29-1
SVEIRYGYT
>TRBJ1-5|NA|TRBV7-2
ASSFMGLGNQPQH
>TRBJ2-5|TRBD2|TRBV5-1
ASSFRGSSGTQETQY
>TRBJ2-1|TRBD2|TRBV18
ASSPYLGGSGNEQF
>TRBJ1-5|NA|TRBV7-9
ASSSTGTPHQPQH
>NA|NA|TRBV27
ASSLPGRGSEQY
>TRBJ2-1|TRBD1|TRBV28
ASSYQGTDYNEQF
>TRBJ2-2|TRBD2|TRBV5-1
ASSLTAAGGFANTGELF
>TRBJ2-7|TRBD1|TRBV29-1
SATWTGNGEQY